The 19 T cell receptor beta chains below all came from one sample that was sequenced in a study of blood T cell repertoires in COVID-19. Sequenced by immunoSEQ multiplex PCR; TCRdb stores in-frame clones only, minus some. The table has tens of thousands of clones, 60% to 85% seen once. The sequenced sample consisted of peripheral blood. The receptors were sampled from a man in his 60s with acute or convalescent COVID-19.

The chain uses TRBV7-9 and TRBJ2-7; 11 positions agree with TRBD1. The CDR3 spans 15 residues. V was pared by 5 bases and J by 3 bases, with 6 bases of the junction left unmatched. Germline V gives CDR1 SEHNR, CDR2 FQNEAQ (reference sequence). CDR3: CASSRGQGAFYEQYF. DNA of the CDR3: TGTGCCAGCAGCCGAGGACAGGGGGCGTTCTACGAGCAGTACTTC.

CDR3 region: CATSRPGGDTGELFF. Here the CDR3 DNA reads TGTGCCACCAGCAGGCCGGGGGGCGACACCGGGGAGCTGTTTTTT. V is TRBV15 and J is TRBJ2-2, with a tentative D call TRBD2 (7 bases). This CDR3 comprises 15 residues. The germline V and J ends were trimmed by 3 bases and 3 bases, with 11 bases remaining between them. From germline, CDR1 is LNHNV and CDR2 YYDKDF (reference sequence).

CDR3 DNA: TGTGCCAGCAGCTTGGTTCAGGGGGCGAGCGGGGAGCTGTTTTTT. Translated: CASSLVQGASGELFF. The rearrangement uses TRBV5-4 and TRBJ2-2, with 8 bases that match TRBD1. The junction had 5 bases not matched to a gene; V was cut back by 0 bases and J by 7 bases. The CDR3 consists of 15 residues. Germline-derived CDR1 and CDR2 are SGHNT and YYREEE (reference sequence).

J is TRBJ2-2 and V is TRBV10-1; weak D call: TRBD2 (6 bases). The CDR3 runs 15 residues. The germline CDR1 and CDR2 sequences are WNHNN and SYGVQD (reference sequence). V lost 3 bases, J lost 0 bases, and 8 bases lay in between. The CDR3 sequence is CASSDRGSNTGELFF. For the CDR3, the DNA is TGCGCCAGCAGTGATCGGGGGTCGAACACCGGGGAGCTGTTTTTT.

This clone was detected only a few times. The chain recombines TRBV5-6 with TRBJ2-7; D not certain. CDR3 length: 13 residues. V lost 1 base and J 7 bases, leaving 12 bases between the germline ends. In germline, CDR1 is SGHDT, CDR2 YYEEEE. The CDR3 DNA reads as TGTGCCAGCAGCTTGAGCCAACTCCTGGAGCAGTACTTC. Protein sequence: CASSLSQLLEQYF. Full variable domain (rest looked up from reference TRBV5-6 and TRBJ2-7): DAGVTQSPTHLIKTRGQQVTLRCSPKSGHDTVSWYQQALGQGPQFIFQYYEEEERQRGNFPDRFSGHQFPNYSSELNVNALLLGDSALYLCASSLSQLLEQYFGPGTRLTVT.

V and J are TRBV5-6 and TRBJ1-1, with D perhaps TRBD1 (6 bases). This CDR3 comprises 13 residues. Per germline, CDR1 SGHDT and CDR2 YYEEEE. Trimming cost V 7 bases and J 2 bases, with 12 bases left between them. The CDR3 DNA follows: TGTGCCAGCGGGAGACAGGCCAACACTGAAGCTTTCTTT. Protein: CASGRQANTEAFF.

V is TRBV13 and J is TRBJ1-6; 8 bases map to TRBD1. The CDR3 covers 15 residues. Germline V CDR1 and CDR2: PRHDT, FYEKMQ (reference sequence). V shed 5 bases and J 10 bases; nucleotides not matched to a gene: 10. The CDR3 here is CASSRRGQAGSPLHF. CDR3 in DNA: TGTGCCAGCAGCCGGAGGGGACAGGCGGGGTCACCCCTCCACTTT.

The V gene is TRBV2, the J gene TRBJ1-5; D not resolved. V gave up 3 bases and J gave up 0 bases, with 12 bases separating them. CDR1 SNHLY and CDR2 FYNNEI come from the germline V gene. CDR3 size: 16 residues. CDR3 region: CASSDIQMFSNQPQHF. The CDR3 coding sequence is TGTGCCAGCAGTGATATCCAGATGTTTAGCAATCAGCCCCAGCATTTT. The full variable domain, its missing parts supplied by reference TRBV2 and TRBJ1-5, is EPEVTQTPSHQVTQMGQEVILRCVPISNHLYFYWYRQILGQKVEFLVSFYNNEISEKSEIFDDQFSVERPDGSNFTLKIRSTKLEDSAMYFCASSDIQMFSNQPQHFGDGTRLSIL.

J is TRBJ1-4 and V is TRBV18; TRBD1 agrees at 11 bases. The CDR3 totals 16 residues. Trimming took 4 bases from V and 2 from J; bases not matched to a gene: 3. The germline V gene has CDR1 KGHSH and CDR2 LQKENI. The CDR3 DNA sequence: TGTGCCAGCTCACGGAGGACAGGGGGCACTAATGAAAAACTGTTTTTT. Protein sequence: CASSRRTGGTNEKLFF.

The V gene is TRBV7-2, the J gene TRBJ2-5; 13 bases line up with TRBD2. The CDR3 sequence is 15 residues long. Germline V gives CDR1 SGHTA, CDR2 FQGNSA. Trimming cost V 5 bases and J 7 bases; bases outside gene matches: 7. CDR3 DNA sequence: TGTGCCAGCAGCCCAACTAGCGGGGGGGCTGGGACCCAGTACTTC. Translated, it gives CASSPTSGGAGTQYF.

The chain employs TRBV7-2 and TRBJ1-4; a weak D match, TRBD1 (5 bases). Trimming took 4 bases from V and 5 from J, leaving 17 bases between them. CDR1 and CDR2 (germline): SGHTA, FQGNSA. The CDR3 extends over 16 amino acids. The CDR3 nucleotides read TGTGCCAGCAGCTCAGCGGGGACTCGATCGAATGAAAAACTGTTTTTT. This translates into CASSSAGTRSNEKLFF.

V gene TRBV15 combines with J gene TRBJ2-3, with 10 bases that match TRBD1. The CDR3 covers 15 residues. Germline CDR1 is LNHNV and CDR2 is YYDKDF (reference sequence). The junction had 4 bases not matched to a gene; V was cut back by 4 bases and J by 3 bases. The CDR3 protein is CATSTRTGGTDTQYF. In nucleotides, the CDR3 is TGTGCCACCAGCACTCGGACAGGGGGGACAGATACGCAGTATTTT.

The genes are TRBV21-1 and TRBJ2-2; the table's D call of TRBD1 was not tested on the DNA. TRBV21-1 is a documented pseudogene. This CDR3 comprises 16 residues. The CDR3 DNA reads TGTGCCAGCAGCAGGCGGGGGACAGGGGAGACCGGGGAGCTGTTTTTT. It is translated as CASSRRGTGETGELFF.

This clone turned up a few times. This sequence joins TRBV10-2 and TRBJ1-6, with D tentatively TRBD1 (6 bases). The CDR3 covers 17 residues. Germline assignment: CDR1 WSHSY and CDR2 SAAADI. The V end was cut by 4 bases, the J end by 3 bases, with 16 bases between. In nucleotides, the CDR3 is TGCGCCAGCAGTGGGGACACAGAGGCCCACTATAATTCACCCCTCCACTTT. This gives the protein CASSGDTEAHYNSPLHF.

This clone is a singleton in its sample. The V gene is TRBV5-1, the J gene TRBJ1-2; maybe TRBD1 (5 bases). This CDR3 is 12 amino acids long. V was trimmed by 1 base and J by 6 bases, leaving 7 bases between them. Germline V gives CDR1 SGHRS, CDR2 YFSETQ. The DNA for the CDR3 is TGCGCCAGCAGCTTGCAGGGCAATGGCTACACCTTC. Translating gives CASSLQGNGYTF.

The chain recombines TRBV18 with TRBJ2-3; possible D gene TRBD1, 5 bases. Per germline, CDR1 KGHSH and CDR2 LQKENI. This CDR3 spans 16 amino acids. V was trimmed by 3 bases and J by 1 base, leaving 14 bases between them. CDR3 coding DNA: TGTGCCAGCTCACCGAACCGGCAGGGCGGCACAGATACGCAGTATTTT. Translating it yields CASSPNRQGGTDTQYF. Supplemented by reference TRBV18 and TRBJ2-3, the full variable domain reads NAGVMQNPRHLVRRRGQEARLRCSPMKGHSHVYWYRQLPEEGLKFMVYLQKENIIDESGMPKERFSAEFPKEGPSILRIQQVVRGDSAAYFCASSPNRQGGTDTQYFGPGTRLTVL.

For this clone: A read error may produce the germline difference seen at one junction end. V is TRBV5-1 and J is TRBJ1-6; D ambiguous. The CDR3 has 13 amino acids. From germline, CDR1 is SGHRS and CDR2 YFSETQ. The chain's CDR3 is CANSLEYISPLHF. The CDR3 region has the DNA TGCGCCAACAGCTTGGAGTACATCTCACCCCTCCACTTT.

CDR3 region: CASSEQGAGAFF. DNA for the CDR3: TGTGCCAGTAGTGAACAGGGGGCCGGGGCTTTCTTT. This rearrangement joins TRBV19 to TRBJ1-1; 9 nucleotides agree with TRBD1. Germline CDR1 is LNHDA and CDR2 is SQIVND (reference sequence). The CDR3 is made up of 12 amino acids. V shed 5 bases and J 11 bases; nucleotides not matched to a gene: 6.

V gene TRBV7-9 combines with J gene TRBJ1-3, with no clear D. The CDR3 sequence is 14 residues long. Per germline, CDR1 SEHNR and CDR2 FQNEAQ (reference sequence). V was shortened by 2 bases and J by 2 bases, with 7 bases between the two germline ends. This chain's CDR3 is CASSLYQAGNTIYF. The CDR3 DNA sequence: TGTGCCAGCAGCTTATACCAGGCTGGAAACACCATATATTTT.